Reported below is one T cell receptor beta chain. Its antigen is currently unknown. The record originates from a study of cytomegalovirus exposure and HLA in healthy donors. Study at large: Some 85 million unique TCRs, all from HLA-typed donors, were included in an early release of the data. Study-wide points: Later analysis suggested most CMV-associated TCR beta chains were HLA-restricted. Being productive about 90% or about 30% of the time was typical of most TCR beta V segments in an earlier analysis.

Primers for the PCR totalled 60 Vbeta and 13 Jbeta. Assay: immunoSEQ multiplex PCR; the TCRdb copy retains only in-frame clones and omits some. Of 150,000 to 250,000 clones in the sample, about 79% were seen once. Germline assignment: CDR1 MNHNY and CDR2 SVGAGI (reference sequence). The CDR3 loop spans 16 amino acids. The V end was cut by 3 bases, the J end by 4 bases, with 16 bases between. The donors gave bone marrow, and they were healthy. Sequencing used PBMCs. The source of this sequence is a boy aged 2 to 9 in good health and CMV-seronegative. The chain couples TRBV6-6 to TRBJ1-5, with D perhaps matching TRBD1 (6 bases). CDR3 sequence: CASSYPAEGGNQPQHF. The CDR3 DNA follows: TGTGCCAGCAGTTATCCCGCTGAGGGGGGGAATCAGCCCCAGCATTTT.